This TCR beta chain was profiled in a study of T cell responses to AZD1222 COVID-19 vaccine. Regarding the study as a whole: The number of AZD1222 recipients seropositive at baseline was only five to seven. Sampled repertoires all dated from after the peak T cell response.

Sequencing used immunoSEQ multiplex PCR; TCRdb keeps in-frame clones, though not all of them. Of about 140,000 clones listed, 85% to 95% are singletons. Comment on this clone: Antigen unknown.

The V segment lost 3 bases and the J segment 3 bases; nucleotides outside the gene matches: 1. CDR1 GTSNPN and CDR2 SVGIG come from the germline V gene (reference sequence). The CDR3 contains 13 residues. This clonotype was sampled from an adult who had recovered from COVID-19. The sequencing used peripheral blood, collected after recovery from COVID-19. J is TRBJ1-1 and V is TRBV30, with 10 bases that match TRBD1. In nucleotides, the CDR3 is TGTGCCTGGAGGGACAGGGGGGACACTGAAGCTTTCTTT. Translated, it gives CAWRDRGDTEAFF.